The TCR beta chain under discussion was sequenced for a study of OX40 agonist ivuxolimab in advanced cancers. About the full investigation: The costimulatory receptor OX40 (CD134) was targeted by ivuxolimab, a fully human IgG2 agonistic monoclonal antibody. Intravenous ivuxolimab was administered to patients every 2 weeks at six dose levels: 0.01, 0.1, 0.3, 1.5, 3 and 10 mg/kg. Of the roughly 52 dose-escalation patients, hepatocellular carcinoma was present in around 20, melanoma in some 15, renal cell carcinoma in 9 and head and neck cancer in 9. A male proportion of 82.7% and a mean age of approximately 61 years, ranging from 23 to 79, were recorded for the dose-escalation cohort. Patients were allowed to have had prior anti-PD-1, anti-PD-L1 or anti-CTLA-4 therapy, and more than 30% of the dose-escalation patients had previously received checkpoint inhibitors. Partial responses occurred in three dose-escalation patients: two with cutaneous melanoma and one with hepatocellular carcinoma. The purpose of peripheral TCRbeta sequencing was to test whether ivuxolimab changed TCR sequence diversity and led to clonal T-cell expansion. The paper reports the monotherapy dose-escalation portion (N of about 54 patients) of the phase I ivuxolimab trial.

Here is what the overall study found, with its caveats: Clonal expansion of both CD4+ and CD8+ blood T cells was observed from baseline to week 6 at doses 0.1 to 3.0 mg/kg. The antigen specificity of the peripheral T cells that underwent clonal expansion was not determined. On average, CD8+ T cells showed more expanded clones than CD4+ T cells after ivuxolimab. In the 0.1-3.0 mg/kg groups, partial responders had among the lowest normalized peripheral clonal expansion, particularly in CD8+ T cells. Low levels of normalized T-cell clonal expansion were also shown by some nonresponding patients.

To sequence the TCRbeta CDR3 region, genomic DNA was isolated from the sorted cells. TCRbeta CDR3 regions were sequenced using the immunoSEQ Assay. TCRdb limited this immuneACCESS table to in-frame rearrangements with V and J called. A share of clones is missing; checked studies link under half to unresolved V genes, and the rest is unexplained. The sample includes 33,000 or so clones, with approximately 87% observed a single time. Roughly 25% of the sample is taken by the ten largest. Patients with autoimmune disease history or receiving systemic immunosuppression were excluded from the trial. Peripheral blood for TCR sequencing was collected from all dose cohorts at baseline, on cycle 4 day 1, and on cycle 7 day 1. Samples came from an open-label, multicenter, first-in-human phase I dose-escalation trial of ivuxolimab. The trial enrolled adults with locally advanced or metastatic head and neck squamous cell, hepatocellular, melanoma or renal cell carcinoma. Before TCR sequencing, CD4+ and CD8+ T cells were separately sorted from peripheral blood.

Of note for this clone: The target of this receptor is not known. No base-level quality is on record; no much larger clone is a single base apart.

Per the germline V gene, MNHNS is the CDR1 and SASEGT is the CDR2. Its CDR3 holds 14 amino acids, cysteine through phenylalanine. Only the CDR3 region is kept as DNA, spanning 42 bases read in frame from base 1. At the junction V is shortened by 5 bases and J by 0 bases, with 9 bases in between. The specimen was CD4+ or CD8+ T cells sorted from blood, collected in a trial of the OX40 agonist ivuxolimab. The chain is made from TRBV6-1 and TRBJ2-3, with the D gene not clear enough to name. The clonotype comes from an adult with an advanced solid tumor such as melanoma, head and neck, liver or kidney cancer. The CDR3 corresponds to CASSPLTSTDTQYF. In nucleotides, the sequence is TGTGCCAGCAGTCCCCTCACTAGCACAGATACGCAGTATTTT.